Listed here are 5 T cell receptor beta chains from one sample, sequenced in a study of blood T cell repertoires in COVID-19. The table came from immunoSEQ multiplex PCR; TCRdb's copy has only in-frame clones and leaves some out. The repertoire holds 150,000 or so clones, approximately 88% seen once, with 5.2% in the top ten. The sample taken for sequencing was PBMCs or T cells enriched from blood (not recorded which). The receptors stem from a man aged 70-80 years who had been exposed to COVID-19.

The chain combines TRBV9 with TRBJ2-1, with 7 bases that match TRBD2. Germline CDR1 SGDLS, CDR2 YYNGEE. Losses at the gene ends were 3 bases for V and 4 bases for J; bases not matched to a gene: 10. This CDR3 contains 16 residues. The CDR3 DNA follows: TGTGCCAGCAGCGCGGGGGGTTGGGCTAGTTACAATGAGCAGTTCTTC. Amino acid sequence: CASSAGGWASYNEQFF.

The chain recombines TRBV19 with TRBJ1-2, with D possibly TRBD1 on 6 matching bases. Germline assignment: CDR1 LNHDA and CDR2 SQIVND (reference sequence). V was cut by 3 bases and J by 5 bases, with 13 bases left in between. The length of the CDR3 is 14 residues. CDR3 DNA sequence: TGTGCCAGTAGTATTCCACAGGGCTTATATGGCTACACCTTC. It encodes CASSIPQGLYGYTF.

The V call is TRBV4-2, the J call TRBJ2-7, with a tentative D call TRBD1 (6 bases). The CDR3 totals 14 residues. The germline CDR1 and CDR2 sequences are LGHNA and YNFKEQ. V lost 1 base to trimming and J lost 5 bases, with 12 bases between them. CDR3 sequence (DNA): TGTGCCAGCAGCCAAGGACAGGAGTTCGACGAGCAGTACTTC. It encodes CASSQGQEFDEQYF.

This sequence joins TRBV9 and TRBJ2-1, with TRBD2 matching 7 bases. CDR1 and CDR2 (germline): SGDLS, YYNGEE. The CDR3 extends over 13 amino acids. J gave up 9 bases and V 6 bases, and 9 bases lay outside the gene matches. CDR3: CASTPIASGEQFF. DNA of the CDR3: TGTGCCAGCACCCCGATCGCTAGCGGTGAGCAGTTCTTC. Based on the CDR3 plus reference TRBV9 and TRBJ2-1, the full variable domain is DSGVTQTPKHLITATGQRVTLRCSPRSGDLSVYWYQQSLDQGLQFLIQYYNGEERAKGNILERFSAQQFPDLHSELNLSSLELGDSALYFCASTPIASGEQFFGPGTRLTVL.

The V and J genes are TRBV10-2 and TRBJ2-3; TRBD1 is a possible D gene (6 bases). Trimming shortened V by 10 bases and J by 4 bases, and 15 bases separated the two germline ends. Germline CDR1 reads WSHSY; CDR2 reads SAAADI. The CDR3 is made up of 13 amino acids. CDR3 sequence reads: CATTRGAADTQYF. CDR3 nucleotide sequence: TGCGCCACAACCAGGGGCGCCGCAGATACGCAGTATTTT.